The 10 T cell receptor beta chains reported below all come from one sample, sequenced in a study of blood T cell repertoires in COVID-19. Sequencing was performed with immunoSEQ multiplex PCR; in TCRdb, only in-frame clones are kept and a portion is missing. The sample records roughly 200,000 clones, 82% being singletons. Sequenced input: PBMCs or T cells enriched from blood (not recorded which). These receptors were obtained from a woman aged 60-75 years with acute COVID-19.

This clone was detected only a few times. The J gene is TRBJ2-4, the V gene TRBV6-1; 7 bases fit TRBD1. The CDR3 spans 19 residues. The germline V gene has CDR1 MNHNS and CDR2 SASEGT. V shed 2 bases and J 6 bases; nucleotides not matched to a gene: 19. CDR3 sequence reads: CASSELGARGRRDLNIQYF. The CDR3 region has the DNA TGTGCCAGCAGTGAATTGGGGGCTAGGGGGCGCAGGGATTTAAACATTCAGTACTTC.

J is TRBJ1-5 and V is TRBV25-1, with 7 positions matching TRBD1. Looked up from germline, CDR1 is MGHDK and CDR2 is SYGVNS. This CDR3 has 14 amino acids. The trim removed 6 bases at V and 4 bases at J, leaving 6 bases unmatched. The CDR3 DNA reads TGTGCCAGCAGACAGACAGGGAGAAATCAGCCCCAGCATTTT. It translates to CASRQTGRNQPQHF.

The rearrangement joins TRBV12-3 or TRBV12-4 to TRBJ1-2; D remains ambiguous. This CDR3 is built from 9 residues. CDR3 residues: CAVDYGYTF. CDR3 in DNA: TGTGCGGTAGACTATGGCTACACCTTC.

The rearrangement links TRBV19 to TRBJ1-2, with a tentative D call TRBD1 (5 bases). The V end was cut by 3 bases, the J end by 4 bases, with 9 bases between. Germline lookup yields CDR1 LNHDA and CDR2 SQIVND (reference sequence). The CDR3 totals 13 residues. The CDR3 nucleotides are TGTGCCAGTAGTATCAGGGCAGGCTATGGCTACACCTTC. It translates to CASSIRAGYGYTF.

CDR3 DNA sequence: TGTGCCAGCAGCGGGGGACAGACGGTTCAAGAGACCCAGTACTTC. Translation: CASSGGQTVQETQYF. This sequence joins TRBV5-6 and TRBJ2-5, with 7 bases identical to TRBD1. The V segment lost 4 bases and the J segment 2 bases; nucleotides outside the gene matches: 8. The germline V gene has CDR1 SGHDT and CDR2 YYEEEE. The CDR3 has 15 residues.

The chain couples TRBV4-3 to TRBJ2-1, with 8 bases matching TRBD2. This CDR3 is built from 16 residues. Germline V CDR1 and CDR2: LGHNA, YSLEER. V gave up 2 bases and J gave up 6 bases; unmatched junction bases: 9. The CDR3: CASSQSLLAEFNEQFF. CDR3 nucleotide sequence: TGCGCCAGCAGCCAATCGCTACTAGCGGAGTTCAATGAGCAGTTCTTC.

This clone is a singleton in its sample. V gene TRBV18 combines with J gene TRBJ1-2, with D possibly matching TRBD1 (6 bases). Germline V gene sequence: CDR1 KGHSH, CDR2 LQKENI. Trimming took 5 bases from V and 7 from J, leaving 14 bases between them. This CDR3 spans 13 amino acids. Here the CDR3 reads CASSIQGTAGYTF. CDR3 bases: TGTGCCAGCTCAATACAGGGTACCGCTGGCTACACCTTC.

The rearrangement uses TRBV5-4 and TRBJ1-5, with TRBD1 matching over 7 bases. CDR3 length: 15 residues. Germline CDR1 is SGHNT and CDR2 is YYREEE (reference sequence). Germline trimming cut 0 bases from V and 4 bases from J; bases unmatched to any gene: 4. CDR3 in DNA: TGTGCCAGCAGCTTGGACAGGGGAATAAATCAGCCCCAGCATTTT. Its translation: CASSLDRGINQPQHF.

The chain has TRBV6-2 or TRBV6-3 and TRBJ1-4; TRBD1 matches at 7 bases. V trimming: 4 bases; J trimming: 7 bases; junction bases outside the gene matches: 15. The CDR3 extends over 17 amino acids. The V gene's germline CDR1 is MNHEY and CDR2 SVGEGT. CDR3 protein: CASSSPDRTWSGEKLFF. For the CDR3, the DNA is TGTGCCAGCAGTTCTCCGGACAGGACCTGGAGCGGTGAAAAACTGTTTTTT.

The chain combines TRBV11-2 with TRBJ1-1; the D gene is possibly TRBD1 (5 bases). V lost 5 bases to trimming and J lost 5 bases, with 12 bases between them. The CDR3 consists of 13 residues. CDR1 is SGHAT and CDR2 is FQNNGV in the germline V gene. The CDR3 DNA follows: TGTGCCAGCAGCCGTCGGGGGGAGACTGAAGCTTTCTTT. Protein product: CASSRRGETEAFF.